The rows below give T cell receptor beta chains drawn from one sample of a study of T cells in localized non-small cell lung cancer. Generated by immunoSEQ multiplex PCR, the TCRdb table keeps only in-frame clones and is missing some. The sample includes tens of thousands of clones, about 80% of them seen just once. The input for sequencing was peripheral blood, taken before any cancer treatment. All receptors derive from a male donor older than 55 with stage III squamous cell lung carcinoma. Each CDR3 is given without its conserved first and last residue.

TRBJ2-5	TRBV2	ASSENRDQETQY
TRBJ2-7	TRBV11-2	ASSLAAGDSYEQY
TRBJ2-3	TRBV6-1	ASSGQNTDTQY
TRBJ1-1	TRBV25-1	ASSLPGEHTEAF
TRBJ2-5	TRBV4-2	ASSQDRQETQY
TRBJ2-2	TRBV19	ASSRGQYANTGELF
TRBJ2-1	TRBV9	ASSVDSTLEGEQF
TRBJ2-7	TRBV18	ASSPGQGQYEQY
TRBJ2-2	TRBV7-9	ASSSRDLNTGELF
TRBJ2-2	TRBV7-3	ASSLLLNTGELF
TRBJ1-5	TRBV30	AWSVQPDQPQH
TRBJ1-2	TRBV7-6	ASSPGQGRGYT
TRBJ2-3	TRBV6-5	ASRDRPSTDTQY
TRBJ2-1	TRBV9	ASSVEGGSNEQF
TRBJ2-5	TRBV10-3	AISVGPPQETQY
TRBJ2-1	TRBV6-1	ASSARDRSNEQF
TRBJ2-1	TRBV5-4	ASSPDWTSGSKNEQF
TRBJ2-7	TRBV5-1	ASSLGPGEYEQY
TRBJ2-3	TRBV10-3	AISDSGTSGGAVTDTQY
TRBJ2-7	TRBV2	AILDPGRKYEQY
TRBJ2-6	TRBV30	AWGGMSGANVLT
TRBJ1-1	TRBV11-2	ASSLTGMGNTEAF
TRBJ2-3	TRBV6-4	ASSVTGYGDTQY
TRBJ2-3	TRBV9	ASSVWTGSTDTQY
TRBJ2-7	TRBV19	ASSIGTGSSYEQY
TRBJ1-2	TRBV5-6	ASSLSTAYGYT
TRBJ1-2	TRBV19	ASSIRESRGYGYT
TRBJ2-7	TRBV29-1	SVDRGTGSEQY
TRBJ2-3	TRBV2	ASSEWAETDTQY
TRBJ2-5	TRBV5-4	ASSLELAGETQY
TRBJ1-2	TRBV14	ASSDSTGRNYGYT
TRBJ2-2	TRBV19	ASRSRTPGGELF
TRBJ2-3	TRBV21-1	ASSKWGLAFSTDTQY
TRBJ2-5	TRBV5-4	ATQRGQETQY
TRBJ2-2	TRBV2	ASSGSRENTGELF
TRBJ1-1	TRBV19	ASMPPDSRLTEAF
TRBJ2-1	TRBV27	ASSPPQSISTYGEQF
TRBJ1-1	TRBV2	ASSGGGMETEAF
TRBJ2-6	TRBV7-2	ASSLILPGANVLT
TRBJ2-3	TRBV5-6	ASSPDSGLTDTQY
TRBJ2-2	TRBV7-7	ASSLSAGRNTGELF
TRBJ2-1	TRBV11-2	ASRETGNIYAEQF
TRBJ1-5	TRBV7-8	ASSSGTGNQPQH
TRBJ1-5	TRBV19	ASSIQGRNQPQH
TRBJ2-2	TRBV6-6	ASSLRGTGELF
TRBJ1-2	TRBV6-5	ASSSGSRNYGYT
TRBJ2-1	TRBV12-5	ASGSWTSGGSDEQF